A single sample is the source of the 21 T cell receptor beta chains below, sequenced in a study of cytotoxic CD8 clonotypes in ibrutinib-treated CLL (dated by TCRdb to the early 2020s). The library was produced with the immunoSEQ multiplex PCR assay. TCRdb retrieved this table from immuneACCESS and kept in-frame rearrangements only. Not all clones are present; in checked studies, unresolved V genes account for under half, and no reason is known for the remainder. For this sample the table gives 30,000 or so clones, of which around 60% were detected only once. Together, the top ten hold approximately 5% of the sample. Sequenced material: PBMCs, taken before ibrutinib treatment. The receptors derive from a human donor with chronic lymphocytic leukemia.

The V call is TRBV5-6, the J call TRBJ1-4; D possibly corresponds to TRBD1 (5 bases). V was clipped by 0 bases and J by 6 bases, with 18 bases between them. CDR1 and CDR2 from the germline V gene are SGHDT and YYEEEE. The CDR3 length is 17 residues. Here the CDR3 DNA reads TGTGCCAGCAGCTTGGTCGCCCGGGGACCCAACCATGAAAAACTGTTTTTT. This encodes CASSLVARGPNHEKLFF.

The rearrangement links TRBV5-1 to TRBJ1-2, with unresolved D. V lost 2 bases, J lost 8 bases, and 7 bases lay in between. The germline gives CDR1 SGHRS, CDR2 YFSETQ. This CDR3 spans 11 amino acids. CDR3 bases: TGCGCCAGCAGCTTCGGGGAGGGCTACACCTTC. It translates to CASSFGEGYTF.

CDR3 nucleotides: TGTGCCAGCTCAACCGACCTGGCAGGGCGAGGCCGAACCGAACCCTATGGCTACACCTTC. As protein: CASSTDLAGRGRTEPYGYTF. V and J are TRBV18 and TRBJ1-2, with D maybe TRBD1 (5 bases). This CDR3 region has 20 residues. The germline gives CDR1 KGHSH, CDR2 LQKENI. The V gene lost 5 bases and the J gene lost 4 bases, with 32 bases spanning the gap.

The chain combines TRBV28 with TRBJ2-5, with D maybe TRBD2 (7 bases). The ends were cut back, 2 bases at V and 2 bases at J, with 15 bases in the middle. Germline-derived CDR1 and CDR2 are MDHEN and SYDVKM. The CDR3 consists of 16 residues. CDR3 coding DNA: TGTGCCAGCAGTTTAGAGGTGGGAGGGGGGCAAGAGACCCAGTACTTC. This gives the protein CASSLEVGGGQETQYF.

The chain recombines TRBV7-2 with TRBJ2-6; D ambiguous. The CDR3 consists of 14 residues. Germline CDR1 and CDR2: SGHTA and FQGNSA. V was shortened by 2 bases and J by 1 base, with 3 bases between the two germline ends. The CDR3: CASSLWSGANVLTF. In nucleotides, the CDR3 is TGTGCCAGCAGCTTATGGTCTGGGGCCAACGTCCTGACTTTC.

The chain employs TRBV9 and TRBJ2-2; D uncertain. This CDR3 region has 16 residues. CDR1 is SGDLS, CDR2 YYNGEE, per germline. V dropped 1 base and J dropped 1 base, with 11 bases sitting between them. CDR3 loop: CASSVTAGVNTGELFF. The CDR3 DNA reads as TGTGCCAGCAGCGTAACAGCTGGTGTGAACACCGGGGAGCTGTTTTTT.

J is TRBJ2-2 and V is TRBV28; TRBD1 agrees at 8 bases. J gave up 6 bases and V 5 bases, and 11 bases lay outside the gene matches. The CDR3 totals 16 residues. Germline V gene data show CDR1 as MDHEN and CDR2 as SYDVKM. CDR3 region: CASSRRTGMNAGELFF. As DNA, the CDR3 is TGTGCCAGCAGTCGAAGGACAGGGATGAATGCCGGGGAGCTGTTTTTT.

This clone has a single count. The chain couples TRBV2 to TRBJ2-5; 8 bases are shared with TRBD2. The CDR3 consists of 13 residues. The V gene end was trimmed by 6 bases and the J gene end by 5 bases; junction bases not matched to a gene: 5. Germline-derived CDR1 and CDR2 are SNHLY and FYNNEI. Written as DNA, the CDR3 is TGTGCCAGCAGCCCCGGACTAGCTGAGACCCAGTACTTC. Protein: CASSPGLAETQYF.

The V gene is TRBV4-3, the J gene TRBJ2-1; 9 bases agree with TRBD1. The CDR3 runs to 15 residues. V was pared by 1 base and J by 5 bases, with 3 bases of the junction left unmatched. Germline values: CDR1 LGHNA, CDR2 YSLEER. The CDR3 spells CASSQGQGEHNEQFF. The CDR3 DNA follows: TGCGCCAGCAGCCAAGGACAGGGGGAGCACAATGAGCAGTTCTTC.

This CDR3 is CASSPRPDPALYEQYF. The CDR3, as DNA: TGTGCCAGCAGCCCTCGACCCGACCCTGCGCTCTACGAGCAGTACTTC. This chain links TRBV7-6 with TRBJ2-7; D remains ambiguous. Trimming removed 5 bases from V and 3 bases from J, with 20 bases in between. The CDR3 runs to 16 residues. Germline CDR1 and CDR2: SGHVS and FNYEAQ.

The J gene is TRBJ1-1, the V gene TRBV4-1; TRBD1 agrees at 9 bases. From germline, CDR1 is MGHRA and CDR2 YSYEKL. J gave up 0 bases and V 1 base, and 0 bases lay outside the gene matches. There are 15 residues in the CDR3. Written as DNA, the CDR3 is TGCGCCAGCAGCCAAGGGGACAGGGTGAACACTGAAGCTTTCTTT. Protein: CASSQGDRVNTEAFF.

The chain employs TRBV4-1 and TRBJ2-2, with TRBD2 identical over 10 bases. Germline V gives CDR1 MGHRA, CDR2 YSYEKL. The CDR3 extends over 17 amino acids. Unmatched junction bases numbered 5, after V lost 4 bases and J lost 0 bases. As DNA, the CDR3 is TGCGCCAGCAGCCGATTGAGCGGGGGGGCGAACACCGGGGAGCTGTTTTTT. Its translation: CASSRLSGGANTGELFF.

This clone was detected a few times. The chain has TRBV5-4 and TRBJ2-5; D gene uncertain. Germline CDR1 reads SGHNT; CDR2 reads YYREEE (reference sequence). Trimming took 1 base from V and 2 from J, leaving 9 bases between them. The CDR3 is 14 amino acids. The CDR3: CASSLKTDQETQYF. For the CDR3, the DNA is TGTGCCAGCAGCTTGAAGACTGATCAAGAGACCCAGTACTTC.

This clone turned up a few times. V is TRBV5-1 and J is TRBJ2-2; no clear D gene. This CDR3 spans 13 amino acids. The germline gives CDR1 SGHRS, CDR2 YFSETQ. The V and J ends lost 0 bases and 6 bases respectively, with 6 bases between them. The CDR3 spells CASSLGGAGELFF. The CDR3 bases are TGCGCCAGCAGCTTGGGCGGTGCCGGGGAGCTGTTTTTT.

This chain links TRBV6-6 with TRBJ1-5; the match to TRBD1 covers 10 bases. The CDR3 totals 15 residues. CDR1 is MNHNY, CDR2 SVGAGI, per germline (reference sequence). V was clipped by 0 bases and J by 7 bases; unmatched bases: 3. CDR3 protein: CASSYSTGGRQPQHF. CDR3 bases: TGTGCCAGCAGTTACTCGACAGGGGGCAGGCAGCCCCAGCATTTT.

This chain uses TRBV4-1 with TRBJ1-5; 8 nucleotides line up with TRBD1. Per germline, CDR1 MGHRA and CDR2 YSYEKL. J lost 6 bases, V lost 1 base, and 5 bases had no gene match. The CDR3 spans 15 residues. The CDR3 nucleotides are TGCGCCAGCAGCCAAGTCCCAGGGGGCGTTCAGCCCCAGCATTTT. Protein: CASSQVPGGVQPQHF.

This chain connects TRBV19 to TRBJ1-1; D gene unclear. Trimming pared 6 bases from V and 0 bases from J, leaving 11 bases between. Germline loops: CDR1 LNHDA, CDR2 SQIVND (reference sequence). CDR3 length equals 14 residues. This CDR3 reads CASSPEVMNTEAFF. The DNA of the CDR3 is TGTGCCAGTAGCCCCGAGGTCATGAACACTGAAGCTTTCTTT.

Relative to its sample, this clone is medium-sized. The rearrangement joins TRBV10-3 to TRBJ1-4; weak D call: TRBD1 (5 bases). Germline lookup yields CDR1 ENHRY and CDR2 SYGVKD. This CDR3 is 14 amino acids long. V gave up 0 bases and J gave up 7 bases, with 9 bases separating them. This CDR3 is CAISESQEPEKLFF. The DNA of the CDR3 is TGTGCCATCAGTGAGTCACAGGAGCCTGAAAAACTGTTTTTT.

The genes are TRBV19 and TRBJ2-7; D call uncertain. The V gene's germline CDR1 is LNHDA and CDR2 SQIVND (reference sequence). CDR3 length: 15 residues. V dropped 5 bases and J dropped 3 bases, with 17 bases sitting between them. CDR3 nucleotide sequence: TGTGCCAGTAGTTCGGTCCTACCCCCCCGCTACGAGCAGTACTTC. Its protein is CASSSVLPPRYEQYF.

The chain combines TRBV19 with TRBJ1-2, with 7 nucleotides matching TRBD1. The CDR3 sequence is 12 residues long. V shed 8 bases and J 8 bases; nucleotides not matched to a gene: 8. Germline CDR1 reads LNHDA; CDR2 reads SQIVND (reference sequence). CDR3 nucleotide sequence: TGTGCCAGTCGAGACAGGGCGGAAGGCTACACCTTC. Amino acid sequence: CASRDRAEGYTF.

This clone was detected only once. The chain employs TRBV29-1 and TRBJ2-5; the D gene is possibly TRBD1 (6 bases). V was shortened by 3 bases and J by 4 bases, with 12 bases between the two germline ends. The CDR3 is made up of 13 amino acids. From germline, CDR1 is SQVTM and CDR2 ANQGSEA. The CDR3 nucleotides read TGCAGCGTTGACGCAGGGGTGGGAGAGACCCAGTACTTC. Translating it yields CSVDAGVGETQYF.